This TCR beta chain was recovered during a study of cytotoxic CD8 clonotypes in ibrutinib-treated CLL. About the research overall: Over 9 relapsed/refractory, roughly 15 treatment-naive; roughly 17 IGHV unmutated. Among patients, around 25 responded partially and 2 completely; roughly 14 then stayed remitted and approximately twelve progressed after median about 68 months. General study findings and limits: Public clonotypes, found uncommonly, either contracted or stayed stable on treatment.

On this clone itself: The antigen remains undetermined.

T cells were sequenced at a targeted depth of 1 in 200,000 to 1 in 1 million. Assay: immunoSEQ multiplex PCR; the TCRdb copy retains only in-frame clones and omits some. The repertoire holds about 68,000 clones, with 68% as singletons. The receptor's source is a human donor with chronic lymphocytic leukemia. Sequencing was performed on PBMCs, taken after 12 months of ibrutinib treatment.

DNA for the CDR3: TGTGCCAGCTCAGGGTTGGCGCCCTCCTACGAGCAGTACTTC. Amino acids: CASSGLAPSYEQYF. The gene calls are TRBV6-1 and TRBJ2-7; D may be TRBD1 (5 bases). Per the germline V gene, CDR1 is MNHNS and CDR2 is SASEGT. The length of the CDR3 is 14 residues. V lost 8 bases, J lost 0 bases, and 14 bases lay in between.